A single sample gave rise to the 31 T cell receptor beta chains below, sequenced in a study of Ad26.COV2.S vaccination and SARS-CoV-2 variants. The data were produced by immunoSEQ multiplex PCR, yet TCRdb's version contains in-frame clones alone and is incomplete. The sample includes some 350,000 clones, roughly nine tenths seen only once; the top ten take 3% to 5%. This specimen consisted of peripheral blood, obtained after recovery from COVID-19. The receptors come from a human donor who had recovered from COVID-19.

The CDR3 sequence: CASSLSGRAGDQPQHF. Here the CDR3 DNA reads TGTGCCAGCAGCCTCTCGGGGCGGGCAGGAGATCAGCCCCAGCATTTT. This chain uses TRBV4-2 with TRBJ1-5; tentative D call: TRBD1 (5 bases). Germline CDR1 and CDR2: LGHNA and YNFKEQ. CDR3 length equals 16 residues. Between the trimmed V and J ends, which lost 4 bases and 5 bases, there was a span of 18 bases.

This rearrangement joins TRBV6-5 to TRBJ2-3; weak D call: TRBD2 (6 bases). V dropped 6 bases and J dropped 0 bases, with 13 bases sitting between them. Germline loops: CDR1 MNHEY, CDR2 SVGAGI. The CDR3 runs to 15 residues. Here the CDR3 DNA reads TGTGCCAGCAGGGCTCTGCTAGCGAGCACAGATACGCAGTATTTT. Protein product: CASRALLASTDTQYF.

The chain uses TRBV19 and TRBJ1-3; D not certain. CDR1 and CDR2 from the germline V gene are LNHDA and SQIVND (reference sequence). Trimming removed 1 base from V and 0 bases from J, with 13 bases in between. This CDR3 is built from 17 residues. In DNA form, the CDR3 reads TGTGCCAGTAGTATAGCCCGAATTTCCAGCTCTGGAAACACCATATATTTT. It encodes CASSIARISSSGNTIYF. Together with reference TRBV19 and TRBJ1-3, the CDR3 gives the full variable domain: DGGITQSPKYLFRKEGQNVTLSCEQNLNHDAMYWYRQDPGQGLRLIYYSQIVNDFQKGDIAEGYSVSREKKESFPLTVTSAQKNPTAFYLCASSIARISSSGNTIYFGEGSWLTVV.

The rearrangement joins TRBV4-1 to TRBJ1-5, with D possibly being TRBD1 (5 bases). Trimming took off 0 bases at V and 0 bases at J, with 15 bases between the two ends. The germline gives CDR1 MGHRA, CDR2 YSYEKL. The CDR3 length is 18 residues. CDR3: CASSQEGDRPYSNQPQHF. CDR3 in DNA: TGCGCCAGCAGCCAAGAGGGCGACAGACCGTATAGCAATCAGCCCCAGCATTTT.

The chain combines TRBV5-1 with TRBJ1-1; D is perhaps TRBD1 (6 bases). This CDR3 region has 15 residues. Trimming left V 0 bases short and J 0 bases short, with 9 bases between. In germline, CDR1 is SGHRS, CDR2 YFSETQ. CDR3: CASSLAEGVNTEAFF. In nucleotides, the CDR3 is TGCGCCAGCAGCTTGGCGGAGGGGGTGAACACTGAAGCTTTCTTT. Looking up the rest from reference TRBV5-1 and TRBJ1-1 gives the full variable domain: KAGVTQTPRYLIKTRGQQVTLSCSPISGHRSVSWYQQTPGQGLQFLFEYFSETQRNKGNFPGRFSGRQFSNSRSEMNVSTLELGDSALYLCASSLAEGVNTEAFFGQGTRLTVV.

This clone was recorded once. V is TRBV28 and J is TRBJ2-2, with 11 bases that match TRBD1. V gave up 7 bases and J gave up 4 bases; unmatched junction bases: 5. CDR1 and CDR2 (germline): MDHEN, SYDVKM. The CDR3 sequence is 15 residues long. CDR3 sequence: CASTGQGAPTGELFF. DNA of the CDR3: TGTGCCAGCACTGGACAGGGGGCGCCCACCGGGGAGCTGTTTTTT.

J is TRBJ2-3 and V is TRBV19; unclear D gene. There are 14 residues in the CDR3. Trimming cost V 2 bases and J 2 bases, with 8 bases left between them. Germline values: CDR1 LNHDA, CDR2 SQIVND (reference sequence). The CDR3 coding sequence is TGTGCCAGTAGTATAAGGGCAGTCACAGATACGCAGTATTTT. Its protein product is CASSIRAVTDTQYF.

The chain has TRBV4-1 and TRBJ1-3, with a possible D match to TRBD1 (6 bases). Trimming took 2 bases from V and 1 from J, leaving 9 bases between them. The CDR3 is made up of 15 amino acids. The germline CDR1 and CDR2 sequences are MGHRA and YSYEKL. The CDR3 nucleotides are TGCGCCAGCAGCCAAACTAGGGGGTCTGGAAACACCATATATTTT. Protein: CASSQTRGSGNTIYF.

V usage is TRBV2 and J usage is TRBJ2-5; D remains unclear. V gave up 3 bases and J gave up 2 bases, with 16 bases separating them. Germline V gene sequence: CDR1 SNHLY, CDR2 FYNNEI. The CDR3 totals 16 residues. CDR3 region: CASSDPLAGPQETQYF. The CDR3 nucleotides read TGTGCCAGCAGTGACCCGTTGGCAGGACCGCAAGAGACCCAGTACTTC.

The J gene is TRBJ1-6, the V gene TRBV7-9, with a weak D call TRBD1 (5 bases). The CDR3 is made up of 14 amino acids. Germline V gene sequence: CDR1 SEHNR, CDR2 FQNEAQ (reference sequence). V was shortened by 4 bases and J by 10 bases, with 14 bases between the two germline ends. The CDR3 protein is CASSSRDRGSPLHF. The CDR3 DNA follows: TGTGCCAGCAGCTCCCGCGACAGAGGGTCACCCCTCCACTTT.

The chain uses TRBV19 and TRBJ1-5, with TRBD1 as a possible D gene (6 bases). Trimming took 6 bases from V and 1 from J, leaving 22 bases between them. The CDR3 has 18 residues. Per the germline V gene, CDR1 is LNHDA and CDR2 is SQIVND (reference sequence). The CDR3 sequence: CASRDGGARSRSNQPQHF. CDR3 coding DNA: TGTGCCAGTAGGGACGGGGGGGCGAGATCGAGGAGCAATCAGCCCCAGCATTTT.

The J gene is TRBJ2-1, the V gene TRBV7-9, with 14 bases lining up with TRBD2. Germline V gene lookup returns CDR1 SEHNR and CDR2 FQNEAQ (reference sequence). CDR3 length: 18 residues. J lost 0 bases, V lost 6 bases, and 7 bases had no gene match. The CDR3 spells CASRSGLAGGFSYNEQFF. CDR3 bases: TGTGCCAGCAGATCCGGACTAGCGGGGGGTTTCTCCTACAATGAGCAGTTCTTC.

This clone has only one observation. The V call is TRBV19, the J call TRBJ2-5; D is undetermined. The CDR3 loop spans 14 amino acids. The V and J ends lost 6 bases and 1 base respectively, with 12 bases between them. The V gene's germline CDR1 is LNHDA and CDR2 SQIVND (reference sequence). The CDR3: CASSRRELQETQYF. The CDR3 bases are TGTGCCAGTAGCCGTCGAGAACTCCAAGAGACCCAGTACTTC.

The CDR3 nucleotides read TGTGCCAGCAGTGAAGGGGGGCCAGAGACCCAGTACTTC. It specifies CASSEGGPETQYF. The rearrangement joins TRBV2 to TRBJ2-5; possible D gene TRBD1, 6 bases. The V gene lost 1 base and the J gene lost 4 bases, with 7 bases spanning the gap. This CDR3 contains 13 residues. Germline V CDR1 and CDR2: SNHLY, FYNNEI. Filled out from reference TRBV2 and TRBJ2-5, the complete variable domain reads EPEVTQTPSHQVTQMGQEVILRCVPISNHLYFYWYRQILGQKVEFLVSFYNNEISEKSEIFDDQFSVERPDGSNFTLKIRSTKLEDSAMYFCASSEGGPETQYFGPGTRLLVL.

The CDR3: CASSSDPIGYTF. CDR3 sequence (DNA): TGTGCCAGCAGTTCGGACCCCATTGGCTACACCTTC. The chain links TRBV6-5 to TRBJ1-2; D is unclear. Trimming took 4 bases from V and 7 from J, leaving 10 bases between them. This CDR3 region has 12 residues. CDR1 is MNHEY and CDR2 is SVGAGI in the germline V gene.

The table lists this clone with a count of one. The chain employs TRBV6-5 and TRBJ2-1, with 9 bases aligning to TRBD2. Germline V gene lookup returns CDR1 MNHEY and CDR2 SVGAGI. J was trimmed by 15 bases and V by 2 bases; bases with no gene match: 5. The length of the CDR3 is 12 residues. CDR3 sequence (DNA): TGTGCCAGCAGTTACGGCGGGGGGGCTTCGTTCTTC. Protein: CASSYGGGASFF.

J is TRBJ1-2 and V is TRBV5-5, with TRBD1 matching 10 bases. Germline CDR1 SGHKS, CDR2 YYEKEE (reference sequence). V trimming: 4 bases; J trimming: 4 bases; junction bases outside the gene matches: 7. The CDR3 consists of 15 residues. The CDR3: CASSVTGGKGYGYTF. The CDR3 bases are TGTGCCAGCAGCGTGACAGGGGGCAAGGGCTATGGCTACACCTTC. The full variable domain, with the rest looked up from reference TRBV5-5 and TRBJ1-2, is DAGVTQSPTHLIKTRGQQVTLRCSPISGHKSVSWYQQVLGQGPQFIFQYYEKEERGRGNFPDRFSARQFPNYSSELNVNALLLGDSALYLCASSVTGGKGYGYTFGSGTRLTVV.

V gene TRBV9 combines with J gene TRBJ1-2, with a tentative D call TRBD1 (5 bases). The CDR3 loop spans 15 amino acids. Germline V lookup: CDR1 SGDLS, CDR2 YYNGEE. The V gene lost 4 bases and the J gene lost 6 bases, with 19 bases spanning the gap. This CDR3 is CASSPGGGDFNGYTF. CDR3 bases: TGTGCCAGCAGCCCCGGGGGAGGGGATTTTAATGGCTACACCTTC. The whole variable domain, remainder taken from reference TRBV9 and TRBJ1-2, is DSGVTQTPKHLITATGQRVTLRCSPRSGDLSVYWYQQSLDQGLQFLIQYYNGEERAKGNILERFSAQQFPDLHSELNLSSLELGDSALYFCASSPGGGDFNGYTFGSGTRLTVV.

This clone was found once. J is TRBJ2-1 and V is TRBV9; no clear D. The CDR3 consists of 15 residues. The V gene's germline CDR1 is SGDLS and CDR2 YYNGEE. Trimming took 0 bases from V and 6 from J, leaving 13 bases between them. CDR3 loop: CASSVGQSRSNEQFF. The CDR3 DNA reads TGTGCCAGCAGCGTAGGACAATCAAGATCCAATGAGCAGTTCTTC.

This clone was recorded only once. The CDR3 DNA sequence: TGTGCCAGCAGCCTAGGGGTTGGAGGTTCGGGGACTGAAGCTTTCTTT. Its protein product is CASSLGVGGSGTEAFF. V usage is TRBV3-1 (or the pseudogene TRBV3-2) and J usage is TRBJ1-1, with a tentative D call TRBD1 (5 bases). Looked up from germline, CDR1 is LGHDT and CDR2 is YNNKEL (reference sequence). The CDR3 is 16 residues long. Trimming shortened V by 4 bases and J by 5 bases, and 20 bases separated the two germline ends.

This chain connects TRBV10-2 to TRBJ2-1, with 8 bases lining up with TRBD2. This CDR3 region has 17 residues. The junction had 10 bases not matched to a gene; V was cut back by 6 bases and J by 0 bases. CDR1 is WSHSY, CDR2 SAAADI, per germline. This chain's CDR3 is CASRGPTSGGSYNEQFF. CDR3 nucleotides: TGCGCCAGCAGAGGGCCAACTAGCGGCGGCTCCTACAATGAGCAGTTCTTC.

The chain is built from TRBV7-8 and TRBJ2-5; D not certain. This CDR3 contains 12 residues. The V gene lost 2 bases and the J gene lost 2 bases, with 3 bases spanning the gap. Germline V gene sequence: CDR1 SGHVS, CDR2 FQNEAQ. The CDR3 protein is CASSLWQETQYF. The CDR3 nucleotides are TGTGCCAGCAGCTTATGGCAAGAGACCCAGTACTTC.

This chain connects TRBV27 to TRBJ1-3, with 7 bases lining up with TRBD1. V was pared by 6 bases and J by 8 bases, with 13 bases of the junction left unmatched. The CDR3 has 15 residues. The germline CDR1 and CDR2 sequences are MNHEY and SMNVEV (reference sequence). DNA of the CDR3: TGTGCCAGCAGGCTGCAGGGGGATAAGAGGCACACCATATATTTT. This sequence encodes CASRLQGDKRHTIYF.

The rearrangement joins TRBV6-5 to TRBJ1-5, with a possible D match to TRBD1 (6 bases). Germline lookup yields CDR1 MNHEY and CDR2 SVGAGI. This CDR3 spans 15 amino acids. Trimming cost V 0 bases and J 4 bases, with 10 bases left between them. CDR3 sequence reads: CASSYSGGWNQPQHF. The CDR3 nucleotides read TGTGCCAGCAGTTACTCGGGGGGCTGGAATCAGCCCCAGCATTTT.

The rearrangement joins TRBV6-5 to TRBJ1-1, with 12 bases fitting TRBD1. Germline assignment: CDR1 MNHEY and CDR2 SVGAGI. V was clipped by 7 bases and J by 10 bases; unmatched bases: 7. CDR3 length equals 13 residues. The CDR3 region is CASTLGQGASAFF. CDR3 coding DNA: TGTGCCAGCACTTTGGGACAGGGGGCTTCAGCTTTCTTT.

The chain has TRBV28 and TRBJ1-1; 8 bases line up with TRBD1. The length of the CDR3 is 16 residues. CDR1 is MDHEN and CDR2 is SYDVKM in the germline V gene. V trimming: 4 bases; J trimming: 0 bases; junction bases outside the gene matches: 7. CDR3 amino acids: CASSSGQGLVNTEAFF. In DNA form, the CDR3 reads TGTGCCAGCAGTTCTGGACAGGGACTTGTGAACACTGAAGCTTTCTTT.

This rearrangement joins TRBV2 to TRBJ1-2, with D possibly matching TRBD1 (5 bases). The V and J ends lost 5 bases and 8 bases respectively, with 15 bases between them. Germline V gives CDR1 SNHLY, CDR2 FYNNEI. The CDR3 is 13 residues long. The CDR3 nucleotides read TGTGCCAGCAGTAGGACACGGGATACCGGCTACACCTTC. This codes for CASSRTRDTGYTF.

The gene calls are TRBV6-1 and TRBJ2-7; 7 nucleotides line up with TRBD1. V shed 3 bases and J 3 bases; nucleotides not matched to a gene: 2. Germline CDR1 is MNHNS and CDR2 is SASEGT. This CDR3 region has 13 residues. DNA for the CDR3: TGTGCCAGCAGTGACGACAGGGACTACGAGCAGTACTTC. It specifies CASSDDRDYEQYF.

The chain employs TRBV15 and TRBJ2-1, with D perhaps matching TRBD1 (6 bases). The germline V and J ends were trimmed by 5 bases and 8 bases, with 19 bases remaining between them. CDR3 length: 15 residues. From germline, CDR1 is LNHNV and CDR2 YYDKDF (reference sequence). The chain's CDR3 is CATSGLRDKKDEQFF. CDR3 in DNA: TGTGCCACCAGCGGCCTCCGGGACAAAAAGGATGAGCAGTTCTTC. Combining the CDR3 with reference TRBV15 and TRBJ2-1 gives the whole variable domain DAMVIQNPRYQVTQFGKPVTLSCSQTLNHNVMYWYQQKSSQAPKLLFHYYDKDFNNEADTPDNFQSRRPNTSFCFLDIRSPGLGDTAMYLCATSGLRDKKDEQFFGPGTRLTVL.

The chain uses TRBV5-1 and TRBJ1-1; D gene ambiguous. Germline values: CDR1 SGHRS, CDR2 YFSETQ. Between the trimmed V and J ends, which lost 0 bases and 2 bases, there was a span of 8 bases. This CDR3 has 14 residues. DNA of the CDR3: TGCGCCAGCAGCTTGGCCGCTGCTAACACTGAAGCTTTCTTT. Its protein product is CASSLAAANTEAFF.

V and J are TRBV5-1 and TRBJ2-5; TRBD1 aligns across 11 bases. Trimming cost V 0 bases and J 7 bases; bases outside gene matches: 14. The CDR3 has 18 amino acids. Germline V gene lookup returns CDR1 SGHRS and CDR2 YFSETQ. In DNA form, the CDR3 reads TGCGCCAGCAGCTTGGGTCCGGACAGGGGGCAAAGATTTGCGACCCAGTACTTC. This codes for CASSLGPDRGQRFATQYF.